This is a list of T cell receptor beta chains from one sample in a study of T cell responses to AZD1222 COVID-19 vaccine. Data came from immunoSEQ multiplex PCR; TCRdb stores just in-frame clones and leaves some out. The sample shows 100,000 to 150,000 clones, roughly 91% of them seen only once. The input for sequencing was peripheral blood, taken on day 0 of MenACWY control vaccination. The receptors derive from an adult in good health. Each CDR3 is given with its conserved first and last residue. Fields, in order: J gene, D gene, clone size, V gene, CDR3 protein, CDR3 DNA. A D gene is named only where the DNA matches it firmly. The size of a clone is reported for some rows only, either as once, few or many, or as a class for expanded clones.

j_call: TRBJ1-4; d_call: -; clone_size: -; v_call: TRBV12-3/TRBV12-4; cdr3_aa: CASSLEGGVRLFF; cdr3_nt: TGTGCCAGCAGTTTGGAAGGGGGGGTTCGACTGTTTTTT
j_call: TRBJ1-5; d_call: TRBD1; clone_size: -; v_call: TRBV5-1; cdr3_aa: CASSLAGQPNQPQHF; cdr3_nt: TGCGCCAGCAGCTTGGCGGGACAGCCTAATCAGCCCCAGCATTTT
j_call: TRBJ2-7; d_call: TRBD2; clone_size: once; v_call: TRBV7-6; cdr3_aa: CASSLGPGGGSYEQYF; cdr3_nt: TGTGCCAGCAGCTTAGGGCCCGGGGGGGGCTCCTACGAGCAGTACTTC
j_call: TRBJ1-2; d_call: TRBD1; clone_size: -; v_call: TRBV2; cdr3_aa: CASRPGGDRYGYTF; cdr3_nt: TGTGCCAGCAGGCCAGGGGGTGATCGCTATGGCTACACCTTC
j_call: TRBJ2-1; d_call: -; clone_size: -; v_call: TRBV7-3; cdr3_aa: CASSSYGSSYNEQFF; cdr3_nt: TGTGCCAGCAGCTCATACGGGAGCTCCTACAATGAGCAGTTCTTC
j_call: TRBJ2-5; d_call: TRBD2; clone_size: -; v_call: TRBV19; cdr3_aa: CASSTFKGLGLADGETQYF; cdr3_nt: TGTGCCAGTAGCACCTTTAAGGGGCTCGGACTAGCAGACGGAGAGACCCAGTACTTC
j_call: TRBJ1-2; d_call: -; clone_size: -; v_call: TRBV7-8; cdr3_aa: CASSLEVPTDYGYTF; cdr3_nt: TGTGCCAGCAGCTTAGAGGTCCCGACAGACTATGGCTACACCTTC
j_call: TRBJ2-1; d_call: TRBD2; clone_size: -; v_call: TRBV5-6; cdr3_aa: CASSSNPGLAYNEQFF; cdr3_nt: TGTGCCAGCAGCTCAAACCCGGGACTAGCGTACAATGAGCAGTTCTTC
j_call: TRBJ2-2; d_call: -; clone_size: -; v_call: TRBV7-2; cdr3_aa: CASSLARTGELFF; cdr3_nt: TGTGCCAGCAGCTTAGCGCGGACCGGGGAGCTGTTTTTT
j_call: TRBJ2-5; d_call: -; clone_size: once; v_call: TRBV28; cdr3_aa: CASSLYPGKGQETQYF; cdr3_nt: TGTGCCAGCAGTTTATATCCGGGGAAGGGCCAAGAGACCCAGTACTTC
j_call: TRBJ1-1; d_call: -; clone_size: -; v_call: TRBV30; cdr3_aa: CARVTSRVAFF; cdr3_nt: TGTGCCCGTGTGACGTCCCGGGTCGCTTTCTTT
j_call: TRBJ2-7; d_call: -; clone_size: -; v_call: TRBV27; cdr3_aa: CASSARRQAAYEQYF; cdr3_nt: TGTGCCAGCAGCGCCCGGAGGCAGGCCGCCTACGAGCAGTACTTC
j_call: TRBJ1-6; d_call: -; clone_size: -; v_call: TRBV14; cdr3_aa: CASSQDPAPTRRSPLHF; cdr3_nt: TGTGCCAGCAGCCAAGACCCGGCCCCCACTCGGCGTTCACCCCTCCACTTT
j_call: TRBJ2-5; d_call: -; clone_size: -; v_call: TRBV19; cdr3_aa: CASSTRTLMTETQYF; cdr3_nt: TGTGCCAGTAGTACCAGGACACTAATGACAGAGACCCAGTACTTC